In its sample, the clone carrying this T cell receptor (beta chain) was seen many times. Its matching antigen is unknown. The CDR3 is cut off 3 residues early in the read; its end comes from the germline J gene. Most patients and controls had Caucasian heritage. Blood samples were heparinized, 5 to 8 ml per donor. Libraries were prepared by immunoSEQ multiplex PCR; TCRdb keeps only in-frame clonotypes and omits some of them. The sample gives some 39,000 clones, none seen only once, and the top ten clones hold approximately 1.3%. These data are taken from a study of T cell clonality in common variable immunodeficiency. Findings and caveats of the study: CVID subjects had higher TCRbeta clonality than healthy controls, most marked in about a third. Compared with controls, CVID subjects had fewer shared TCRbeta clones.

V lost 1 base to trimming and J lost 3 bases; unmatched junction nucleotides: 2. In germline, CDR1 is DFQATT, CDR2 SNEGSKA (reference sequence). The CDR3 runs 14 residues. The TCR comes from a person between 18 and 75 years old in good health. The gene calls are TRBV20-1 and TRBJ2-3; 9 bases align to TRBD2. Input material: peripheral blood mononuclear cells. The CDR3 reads CSARAAGGTDTQYF. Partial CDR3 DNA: TGCAGTGCTAGAGCTGCGGGAGGGACAGATACG.